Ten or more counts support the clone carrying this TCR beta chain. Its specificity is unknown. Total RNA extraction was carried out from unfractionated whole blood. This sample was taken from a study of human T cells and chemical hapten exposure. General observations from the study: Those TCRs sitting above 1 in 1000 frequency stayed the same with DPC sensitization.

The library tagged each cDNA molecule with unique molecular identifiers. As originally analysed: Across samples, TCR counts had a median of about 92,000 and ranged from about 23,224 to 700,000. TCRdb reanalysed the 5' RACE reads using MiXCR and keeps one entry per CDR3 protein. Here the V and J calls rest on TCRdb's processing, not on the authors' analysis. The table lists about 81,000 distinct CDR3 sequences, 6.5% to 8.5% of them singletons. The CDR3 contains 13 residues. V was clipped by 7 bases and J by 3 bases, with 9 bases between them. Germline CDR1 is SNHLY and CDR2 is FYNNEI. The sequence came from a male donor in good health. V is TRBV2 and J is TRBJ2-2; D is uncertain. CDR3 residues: CASTREYTGELFF. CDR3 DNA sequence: TGTGCCAGCACCAGAGAGTACACCGGGGAGCTGTTTTTT. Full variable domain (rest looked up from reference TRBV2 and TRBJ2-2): EPEVTQTPSHQVTQMGQEVILRCVPISNHLYFYWYRQILGQKVEFLVSFYNNEISEKSEIFDDQFSVERPDGSNFTLKIRSTKLEDSAMYFCASTREYTGELFFGEGSRLTVL.